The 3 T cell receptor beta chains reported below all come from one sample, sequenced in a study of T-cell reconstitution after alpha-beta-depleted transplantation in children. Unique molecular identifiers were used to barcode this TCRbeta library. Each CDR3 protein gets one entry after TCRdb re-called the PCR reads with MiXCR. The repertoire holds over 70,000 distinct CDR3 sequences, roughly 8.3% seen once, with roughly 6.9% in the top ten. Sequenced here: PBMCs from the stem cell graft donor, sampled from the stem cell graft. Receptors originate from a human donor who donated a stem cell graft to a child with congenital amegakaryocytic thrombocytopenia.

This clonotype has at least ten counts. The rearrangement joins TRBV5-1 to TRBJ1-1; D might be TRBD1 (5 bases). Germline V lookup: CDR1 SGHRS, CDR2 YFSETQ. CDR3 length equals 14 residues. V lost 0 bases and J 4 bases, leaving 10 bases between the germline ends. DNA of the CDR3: TGCGCCAGCAGCTTGGGGGGGAGGGCCACTGAAGCTTTCTTT. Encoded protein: CASSLGGRATEAFF.

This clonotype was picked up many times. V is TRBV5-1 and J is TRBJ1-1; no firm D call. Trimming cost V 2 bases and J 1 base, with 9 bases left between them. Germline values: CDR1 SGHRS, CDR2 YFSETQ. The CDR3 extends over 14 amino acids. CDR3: CASSFGVENTEAFF. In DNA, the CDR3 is TGCGCCAGCAGCTTTGGTGTCGAGAACACTGAAGCTTTCTTT.

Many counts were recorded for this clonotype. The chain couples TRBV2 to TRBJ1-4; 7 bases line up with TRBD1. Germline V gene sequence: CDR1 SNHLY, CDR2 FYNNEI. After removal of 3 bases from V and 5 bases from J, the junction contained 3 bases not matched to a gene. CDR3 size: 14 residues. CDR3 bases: TGTGCCAGCAGTGACGTCAGGGGGAATGAAAAACTGTTTTTT. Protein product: CASSDVRGNEKLFF.